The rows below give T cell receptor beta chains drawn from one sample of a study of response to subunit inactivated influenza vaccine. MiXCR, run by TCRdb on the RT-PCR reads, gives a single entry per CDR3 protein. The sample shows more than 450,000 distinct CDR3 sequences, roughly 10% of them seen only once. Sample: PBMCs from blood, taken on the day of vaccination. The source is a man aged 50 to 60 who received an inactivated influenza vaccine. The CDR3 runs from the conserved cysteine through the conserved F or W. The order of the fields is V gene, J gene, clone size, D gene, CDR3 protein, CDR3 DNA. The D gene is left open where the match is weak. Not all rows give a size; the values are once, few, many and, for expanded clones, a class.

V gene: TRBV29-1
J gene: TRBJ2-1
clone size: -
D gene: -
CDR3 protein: CSVCRERGGRREQFF
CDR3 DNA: TGCAGCGTTTGTCGGGAACGTGGGGGGAGGAGGGAGCAGTTCTTC

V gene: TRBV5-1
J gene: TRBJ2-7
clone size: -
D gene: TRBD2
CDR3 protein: CASSLASSGALMEYF
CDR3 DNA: TGCGCCAGCAGCTTGGCGTCTAGCGGGGCCCTAATGGAGTACTTC

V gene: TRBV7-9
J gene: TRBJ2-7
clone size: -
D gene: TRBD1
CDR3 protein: CASSSYRDRGIHEQYF
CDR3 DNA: TGTGCCAGCAGCTCGTACCGGGACAGGGGGATCCACGAGCAGTACTTC

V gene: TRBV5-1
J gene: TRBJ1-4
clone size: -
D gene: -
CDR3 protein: CASSVQTPREKLFF
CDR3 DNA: TGCGCCAGCAGCGTACAAACCCCAAGGGAAAAACTGTTTTTT

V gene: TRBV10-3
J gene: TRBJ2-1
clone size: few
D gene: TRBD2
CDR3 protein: CAISEGSGRAYNEQFF
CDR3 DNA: TGTGCCATCAGTGAGGGTAGCGGGAGGGCCTACAATGAGCAGTTCTTC

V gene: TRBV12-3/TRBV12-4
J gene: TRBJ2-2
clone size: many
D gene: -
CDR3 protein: CASSLRQTGELFF
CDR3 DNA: TGTGCCAGCAGTTTACGACAGACCGGGGAGCTGTTTTTT

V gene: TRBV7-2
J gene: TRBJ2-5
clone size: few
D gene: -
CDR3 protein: CASSLSYTETQYF
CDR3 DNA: TGTGCCAGCAGCTTGAGCTACACAGAGACCCAGTACTTC

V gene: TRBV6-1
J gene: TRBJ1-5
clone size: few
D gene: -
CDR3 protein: CASSEATPDTLRAQPQHF
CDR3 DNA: TGTGCCAGCAGTGAAGCGACCCCGGACACCCTGAGGGCTCAGCCCCAGCATTTT

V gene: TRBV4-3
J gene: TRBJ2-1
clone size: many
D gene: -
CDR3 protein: CASSPVGSYNEQFF
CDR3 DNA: TGCGCCAGCAGCCCTGTGGGATCCTACAATGAGCAGTTCTTC

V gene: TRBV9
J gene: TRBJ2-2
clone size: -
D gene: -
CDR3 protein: CASSGGPPNTGELFF
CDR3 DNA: TGTGCCAGCAGCGGCGGGCCTCCGAACACCGGGGAGCTGTTTTTT

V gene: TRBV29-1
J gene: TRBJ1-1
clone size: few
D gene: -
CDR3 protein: CSVLRGGKNTEAFF
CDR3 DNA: TGCAGCGTTCTCAGGGGAGGGAAGAACACTGAAGCTTTCTTT

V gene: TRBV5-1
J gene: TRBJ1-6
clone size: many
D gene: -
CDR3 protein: CASSLDSYNSPLHF
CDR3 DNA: TGCGCCAGCAGCTTGGATAGTTATAATTCACCCCTCCACTTT

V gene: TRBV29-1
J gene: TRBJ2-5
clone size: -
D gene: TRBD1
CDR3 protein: CSVQGALDQETQYF
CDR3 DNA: TGCAGCGTACAGGGGGCGCTTGACCAAGAGACCCAGTACTTC

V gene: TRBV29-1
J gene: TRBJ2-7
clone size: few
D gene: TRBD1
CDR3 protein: CSVLTGDPYEQYF
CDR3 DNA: TGCAGCGTTCTGACAGGGGACCCCTACGAGCAGTACTTC

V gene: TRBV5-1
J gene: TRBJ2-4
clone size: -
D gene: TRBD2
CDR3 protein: CASSRAGVSSKNIQYF
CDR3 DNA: TGCGCCAGCAGCAGAGCGGGAGTGAGTAGCAAAAACATTCAGTACTTC

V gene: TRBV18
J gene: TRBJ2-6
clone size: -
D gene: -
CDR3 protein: CASSPYNSGANVLTF
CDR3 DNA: TGTGCCAGCTCACCCTACAACTCTGGGGCCAACGTCCTGACTTTC

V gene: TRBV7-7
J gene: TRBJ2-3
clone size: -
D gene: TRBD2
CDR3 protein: CASSPPGGNTDTQYF
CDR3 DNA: TGTGCTAGCAGCCCCCCGGGGGGTAACACAGATACGCAGTATTTT

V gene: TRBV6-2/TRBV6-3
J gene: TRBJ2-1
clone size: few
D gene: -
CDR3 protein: CASSYSAGANEQFF
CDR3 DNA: TGTGCCAGCAGTTACTCGGCCGGGGCCAATGAGCAGTTCTTC

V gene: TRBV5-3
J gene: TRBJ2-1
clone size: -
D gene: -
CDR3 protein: CAIGLREPFNEQFF
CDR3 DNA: TGTGCCATCGGACTCAGGGAACCCTTCAATGAGCAGTTCTTC

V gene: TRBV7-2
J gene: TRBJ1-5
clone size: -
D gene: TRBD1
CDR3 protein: CASSSQGAVQPQHF
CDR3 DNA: TGTGCCAGCAGCTCACAGGGGGCAGTTCAGCCCCAGCATTTT

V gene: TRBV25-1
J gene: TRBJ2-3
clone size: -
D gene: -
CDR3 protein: CASSGEISTDTQYF
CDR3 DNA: TGTGCCAGCAGTGGGGAGATTTCCACAGATACGCAGTATTTT

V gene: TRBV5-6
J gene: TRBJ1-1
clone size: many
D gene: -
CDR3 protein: CASSPRGITEAFF
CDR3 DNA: TGTGCCAGCAGCCCCCGGGGGATCACTGAAGCTTTCTTT

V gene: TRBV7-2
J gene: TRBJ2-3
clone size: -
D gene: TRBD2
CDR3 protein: CASSRLSGGPTDTQYF
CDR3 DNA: TGTGCCAGCAGCCGACTTAGCGGGGGACCCACAGATACGCAGTATTTT

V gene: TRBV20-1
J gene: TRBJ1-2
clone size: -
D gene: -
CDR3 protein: CSASQSVGYTF
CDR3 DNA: TGCAGTGCTAGTCAATCTGTTGGCTACACCTTC

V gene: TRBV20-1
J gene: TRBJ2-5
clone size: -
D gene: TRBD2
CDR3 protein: CSARDYLGTQYF
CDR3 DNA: TGCAGTGCGAGGGACTACCTCGGGACCCAGTACTTC

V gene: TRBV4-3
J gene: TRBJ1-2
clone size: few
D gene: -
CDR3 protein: CASSQVSPGSGNYGYTF
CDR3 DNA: TGCGCCAGCAGCCAAGTTTCCCCCGGCTCAGGGAACTATGGCTACACCTTC

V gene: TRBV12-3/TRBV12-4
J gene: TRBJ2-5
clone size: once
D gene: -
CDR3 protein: CASSFKGGPRQEIQYF
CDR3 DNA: TGTGCCAGCAGTTTTAAGGGGGGCCCCAGACAAGAGATCCAGTACTTC

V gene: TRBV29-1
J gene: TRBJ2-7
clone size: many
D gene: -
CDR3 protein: CSVGPRLRDYEQYF
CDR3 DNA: TGCAGCGTTGGGCCCCGTTTGCGGGACTACGAGCAGTACTTC

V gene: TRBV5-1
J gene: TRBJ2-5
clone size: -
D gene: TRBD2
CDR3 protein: CASQRGKQETQYF
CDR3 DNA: TGCGCCAGCCAGCGGGGGAAGCAAGAGACCCAGTACTTC

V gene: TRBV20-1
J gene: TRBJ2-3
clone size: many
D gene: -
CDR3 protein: CSARGSSVGIDTQYF
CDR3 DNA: TGCAGTGCTAGGGGGAGTAGCGTCGGAATAGATACGCAGTATTTT

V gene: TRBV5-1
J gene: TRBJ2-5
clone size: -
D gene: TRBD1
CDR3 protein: CASSWGDRVETQYF
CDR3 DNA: TGCGCCAGCAGCTGGGGTGACAGGGTTGAGACCCAGTACTTC

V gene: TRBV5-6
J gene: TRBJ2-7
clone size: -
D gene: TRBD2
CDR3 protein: CASSNGLAGTYEQYF
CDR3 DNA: TGTGCCAGCAGCAATGGACTAGCGGGGACCTACGAGCAGTACTTC

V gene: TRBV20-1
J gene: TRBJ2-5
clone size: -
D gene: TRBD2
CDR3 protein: CSASGTSGREQETQYF
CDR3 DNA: TGCAGTGCTTCCGGGACTAGCGGGAGGGAACAAGAGACCCAGTACTTC

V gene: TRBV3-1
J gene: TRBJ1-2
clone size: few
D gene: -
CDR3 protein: CASSQDRGANYGYTF
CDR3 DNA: TGTGCCAGCAGCCAAGATAGGGGAGCTAACTATGGCTACACCTTC

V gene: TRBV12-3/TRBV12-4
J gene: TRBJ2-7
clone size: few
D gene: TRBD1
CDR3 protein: CASRGMYRGHYEQYF
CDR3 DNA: TGTGCCAGCAGGGGCATGTACAGGGGGCACTACGAGCAGTACTTC

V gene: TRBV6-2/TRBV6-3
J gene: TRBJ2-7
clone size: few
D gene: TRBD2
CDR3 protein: CASSYPIGAGGPSEQYF
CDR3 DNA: TGTGCCAGCAGTTACCCCATTGGAGCGGGAGGGCCTTCCGAGCAGTACTTC

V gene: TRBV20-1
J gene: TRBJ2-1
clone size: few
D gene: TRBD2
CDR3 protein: CSARGSGSAYNEQFF
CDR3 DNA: TGCAGTGCTAGAGGAAGCGGGAGTGCCTACAATGAGCAGTTCTTC

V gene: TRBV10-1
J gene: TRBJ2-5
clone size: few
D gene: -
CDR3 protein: CASSEGTSETQYF
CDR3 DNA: TGCGCCAGCAGTGAGGGAACCTCGGAGACCCAGTACTTC

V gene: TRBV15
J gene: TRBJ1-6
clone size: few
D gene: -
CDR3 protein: CATSRDRPGLYNSPLHF
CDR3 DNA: TGTGCCACCAGCAGAGATCGGCCGGGACTTTATAATTCACCCCTCCACTTT

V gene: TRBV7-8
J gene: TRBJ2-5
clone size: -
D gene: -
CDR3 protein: CASSFGWSVETQYF
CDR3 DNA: TGTGCCAGCAGCTTTGGTTGGAGCGTCGAGACCCAGTACTTC

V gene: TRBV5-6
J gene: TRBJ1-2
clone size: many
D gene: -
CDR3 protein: CASSLVRDGYTF
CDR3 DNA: TGTGCCAGCAGCTTGGTTCGGGATGGCTACACCTTC

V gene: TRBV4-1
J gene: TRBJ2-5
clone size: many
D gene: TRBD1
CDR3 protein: CASSQESGTEIYGETQYF
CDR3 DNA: TGCGCCAGCAGCCAAGAAAGTGGGACAGAAATTTATGGAGAGACCCAGTACTTC

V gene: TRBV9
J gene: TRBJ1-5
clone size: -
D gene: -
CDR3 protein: CASSVDQDQPQHF
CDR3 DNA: TGTGCCAGCAGCGTAGATCAGGACCAGCCCCAGCATTTT

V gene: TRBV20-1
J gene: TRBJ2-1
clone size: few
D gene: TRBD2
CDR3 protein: CSALRAGVNDEQFF
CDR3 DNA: TGCAGTGCCCTCAGAGCGGGAGTTAACGATGAGCAGTTCTTC

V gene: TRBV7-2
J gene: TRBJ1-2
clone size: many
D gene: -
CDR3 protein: CASSPEPVSVVGYTF
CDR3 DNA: TGTGCCAGCAGTCCTGAGCCGGTTTCGGTAGTAGGCTACACCTTC

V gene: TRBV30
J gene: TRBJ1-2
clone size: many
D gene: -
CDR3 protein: CAWRGGGYGYTF
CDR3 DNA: TGTGCCTGGAGAGGGGGAGGCTATGGCTACACCTTC

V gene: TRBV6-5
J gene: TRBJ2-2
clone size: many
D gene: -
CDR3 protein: CASSNTGELFF
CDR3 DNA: TGTGCCAGCAGTAACACCGGGGAGCTGTTTTTT

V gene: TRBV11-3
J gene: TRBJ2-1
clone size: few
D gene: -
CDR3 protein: CASSQRTLNEQFF
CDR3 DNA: TGTGCCAGCAGCCAACGGACCCTCAATGAGCAGTTCTTC

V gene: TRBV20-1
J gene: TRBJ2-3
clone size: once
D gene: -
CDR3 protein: CSVILPAGFLSTQYF
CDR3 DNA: TGCAGTGTTATCCTCCCGGCAGGGTTTTTGTCTACGCAGTATTTT

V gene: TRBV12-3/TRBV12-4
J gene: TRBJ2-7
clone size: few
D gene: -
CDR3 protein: CASSLFEGHEQYF
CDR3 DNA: TGTGCCAGCAGTTTATTCGAGGGCCACGAGCAGTACTTC

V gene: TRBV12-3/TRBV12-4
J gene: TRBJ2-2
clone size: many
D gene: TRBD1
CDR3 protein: CASGTGNTGELFF
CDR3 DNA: TGTGCCAGTGGGACAGGGAACACCGGGGAGCTGTTTTTT

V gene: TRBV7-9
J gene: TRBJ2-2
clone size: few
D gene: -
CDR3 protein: CASSSSSLDRNTGELFF
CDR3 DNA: TGTGCCAGCAGCTCCTCATCTCTAGACAGGAACACCGGGGAGCTGTTTTTT

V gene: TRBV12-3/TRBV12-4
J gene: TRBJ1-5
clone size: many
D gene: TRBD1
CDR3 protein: CASRPTGAGQPQHF
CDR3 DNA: TGTGCCAGCAGACCAACAGGGGCGGGTCAGCCCCAGCATTTT

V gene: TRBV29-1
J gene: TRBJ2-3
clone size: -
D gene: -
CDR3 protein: CSVVWGVDTQYF
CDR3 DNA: TGCAGCGTTGTGTGGGGTGTGGATACGCAGTATTTT

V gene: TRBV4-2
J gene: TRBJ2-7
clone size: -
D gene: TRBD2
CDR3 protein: CASSQDNSAGSSYEQYF
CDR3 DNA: TGTGCCAGCAGCCAAGACAACTCAGCGGGGTCCTCCTACGAGCAGTACTTC

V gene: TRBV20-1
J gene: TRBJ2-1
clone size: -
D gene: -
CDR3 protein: CSARRQEFISYNEQFF
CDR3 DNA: TGCAGTGCTAGGAGGCAGGAGTTCATTTCCTACAATGAGCAGTTCTTC

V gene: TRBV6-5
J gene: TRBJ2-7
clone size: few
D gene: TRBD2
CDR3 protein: CASSFSVAGSYEQYF
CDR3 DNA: TGTGCCAGCAGTTTTAGCGTAGCGGGCAGCTACGAGCAGTACTTC

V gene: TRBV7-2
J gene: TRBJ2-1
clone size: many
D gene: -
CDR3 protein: CASSLPGYEQFF
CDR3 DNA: TGTGCCAGCAGCTTACCAGGATACGAGCAGTTCTTC

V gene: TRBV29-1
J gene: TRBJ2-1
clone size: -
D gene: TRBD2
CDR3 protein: CSVEVYAGVRGDEQFF
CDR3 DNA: TGCAGCGTTGAGGTATACGCGGGAGTACGGGGGGATGAGCAGTTCTTC